The subject of this entry is one T cell receptor beta chain. Its antigen is still unknown. This sample is part of a study of shared clonotypes between healthy human individuals. About the research overall: Plates per donor: three CD4 naive, three CD4 memory, two CD8 naive, one CD8 memory. Study results and caveats: When compared with the clonotypes that were shared by all four sorted-subset donors, the non-shared clonotypes turned out to have lower generation probabilities.

The authors distributed each subset's genomic DNA evenly over several immunoSEQ plates. TCRdb keeps only in-frame clones here, not all; method: immunoSEQ multiplex PCR. The repertoire includes about 1.1 million clones, approximately 80% of them detected once, and about 0.52% sits in the top ten. Germline V gene data show CDR1 as MDHEN and CDR2 as SYDVKM. The CDR3 is 16 amino acids. The V gene lost 5 bases and the J gene lost 4 bases, with 20 bases spanning the gap. The sequencing sample was made of memory CD4+ T cells from PBMCs. Documented subset: CD45RA-negative fraction. The chain is built from TRBV28 and TRBJ1-1; perhaps TRBD1 as D (6 bases). This TCR was sampled from a man younger than 35 in good health. Some clones in this sample may be carry-over from other donors' samples. The CDR3 region is CASSPLGAGESTEAFF. DNA for the CDR3: TGTGCCAGCAGTCCTTTGGGGGCAGGGGAAAGCACTGAAGCTTTCTTT. Full variable domain (outside the CDR3, taken from reference TRBV28 and TRBJ1-1): DVKVTQSSRYLVKRTGEKVFLECVQDMDHENMFWYRQDPGLGLRLIYFSYDVKMKEKGDIPEGYSVSREKKERFSLILESASTNQTSMYLCASSPLGAGESTEAFFGQGTRLTVV.